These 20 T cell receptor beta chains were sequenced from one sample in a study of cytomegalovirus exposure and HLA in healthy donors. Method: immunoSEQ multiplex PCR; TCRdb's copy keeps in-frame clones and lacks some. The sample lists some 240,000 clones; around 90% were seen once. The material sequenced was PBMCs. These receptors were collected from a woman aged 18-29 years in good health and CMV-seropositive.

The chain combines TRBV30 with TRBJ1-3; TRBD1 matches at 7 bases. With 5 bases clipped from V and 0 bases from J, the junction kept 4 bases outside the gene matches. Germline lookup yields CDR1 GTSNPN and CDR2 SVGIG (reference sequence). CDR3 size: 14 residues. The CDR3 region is CAWGRGTSGNTIYF. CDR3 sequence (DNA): TGTGCCTGGGGCAGGGGGACCTCTGGAAACACCATATATTTT. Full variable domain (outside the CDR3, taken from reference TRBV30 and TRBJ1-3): SQTIHQWPATLVQPVGSPLSLECTVEGTSNPNLYWYRQAAGRGLQLLFYSVGIGQISSEVPQNLSASRPQDRQFILSSKKLLLSDSGFYLCAWGRGTSGNTIYFGEGSWLTVV.

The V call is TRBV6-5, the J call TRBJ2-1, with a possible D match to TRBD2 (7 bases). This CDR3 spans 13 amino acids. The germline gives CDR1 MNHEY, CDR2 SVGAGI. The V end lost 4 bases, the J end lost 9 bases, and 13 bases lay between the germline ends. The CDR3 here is CASSSTRGGEQFF. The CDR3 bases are TGTGCCAGCAGTTCGACTAGGGGGGGTGAGCAGTTCTTC.

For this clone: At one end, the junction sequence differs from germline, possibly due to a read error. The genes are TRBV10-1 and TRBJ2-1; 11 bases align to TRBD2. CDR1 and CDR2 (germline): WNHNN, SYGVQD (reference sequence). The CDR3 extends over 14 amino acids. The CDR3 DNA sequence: TGCGCCAGCGGTGATAGCGGGAGGGCCGATGAGCAGTTCTTC. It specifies CASGDSGRADEQFF.

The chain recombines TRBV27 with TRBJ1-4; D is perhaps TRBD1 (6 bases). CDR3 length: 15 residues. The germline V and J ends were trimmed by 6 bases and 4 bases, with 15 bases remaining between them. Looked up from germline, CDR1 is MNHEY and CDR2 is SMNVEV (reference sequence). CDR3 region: CASRKRTARNEKLFF. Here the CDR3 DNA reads TGTGCCAGCAGGAAACGGACAGCGCGTAATGAAAAACTGTTTTTT.

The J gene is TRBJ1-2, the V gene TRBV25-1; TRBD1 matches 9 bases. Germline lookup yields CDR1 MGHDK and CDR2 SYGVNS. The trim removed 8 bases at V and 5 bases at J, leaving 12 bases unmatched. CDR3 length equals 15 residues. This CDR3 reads CASSVQDRGYYGYTF. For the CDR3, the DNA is TGTGCCAGCTCCGTCCAGGACAGGGGTTATTATGGCTACACCTTC.

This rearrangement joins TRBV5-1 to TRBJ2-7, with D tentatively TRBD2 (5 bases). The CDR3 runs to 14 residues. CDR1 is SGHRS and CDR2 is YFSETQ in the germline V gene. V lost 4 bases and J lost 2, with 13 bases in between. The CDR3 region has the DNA TGCGCCAGCAGCCGCGAGTGGGAGACCTACGAGCAGTACTTC. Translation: CASSREWETYEQYF.

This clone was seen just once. In DNA, the CDR3 is TGTGCCAGCAGCCCGAACCAGGGGGACGGCTACACCTTC. Protein: CASSPNQGDGYTF. The chain has TRBV5-5 and TRBJ1-2, with 7 bases lining up with TRBD1. The V and J ends lost 4 bases and 8 bases, in that order; junction bases with no gene match: 8. The CDR3 is made up of 13 amino acids. Per germline, CDR1 SGHKS and CDR2 YYEKEE (reference sequence).

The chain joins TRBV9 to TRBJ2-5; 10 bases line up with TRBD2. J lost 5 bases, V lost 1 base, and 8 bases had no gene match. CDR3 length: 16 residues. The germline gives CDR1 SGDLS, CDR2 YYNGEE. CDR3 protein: CASSVRQAGGGETQYF. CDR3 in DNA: TGTGCCAGCAGCGTACGGCAAGCGGGAGGGGGTGAGACCCAGTACTTC.

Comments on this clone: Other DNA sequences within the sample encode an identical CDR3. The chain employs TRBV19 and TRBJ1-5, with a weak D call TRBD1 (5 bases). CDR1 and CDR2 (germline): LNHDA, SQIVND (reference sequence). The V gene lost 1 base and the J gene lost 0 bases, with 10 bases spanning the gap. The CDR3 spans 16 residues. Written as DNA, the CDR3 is TGTGCCAGTAGTATAGGGAGGGGTAATAGCAATCAGCCCCAGCATTTT. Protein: CASSIGRGNSNQPQHF.

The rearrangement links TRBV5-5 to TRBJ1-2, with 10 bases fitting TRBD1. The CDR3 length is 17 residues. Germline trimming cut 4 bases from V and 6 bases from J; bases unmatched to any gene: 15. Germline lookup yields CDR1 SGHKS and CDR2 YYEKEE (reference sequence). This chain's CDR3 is CASSAPLRTGGPHGYTF. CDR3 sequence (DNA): TGTGCCAGCAGCGCACCACTCCGGACAGGGGGACCTCATGGCTACACCTTC.

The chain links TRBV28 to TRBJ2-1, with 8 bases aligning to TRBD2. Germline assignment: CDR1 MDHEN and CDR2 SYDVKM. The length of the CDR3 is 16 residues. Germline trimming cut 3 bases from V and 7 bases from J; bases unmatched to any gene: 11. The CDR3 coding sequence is TGTGCCAGCAGTTTTTTTGCGGGAGGCCCCCCAAATGAGCAGTTCTTC. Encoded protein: CASSFFAGGPPNEQFF. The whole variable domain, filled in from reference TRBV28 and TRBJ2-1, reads DVKVTQSSRYLVKRTGEKVFLECVQDMDHENMFWYRQDPGLGLRLIYFSYDVKMKEKGDIPEGYSVSREKKERFSLILESASTNQTSMYLCASSFFAGGPPNEQFFGPGTRLTVL.

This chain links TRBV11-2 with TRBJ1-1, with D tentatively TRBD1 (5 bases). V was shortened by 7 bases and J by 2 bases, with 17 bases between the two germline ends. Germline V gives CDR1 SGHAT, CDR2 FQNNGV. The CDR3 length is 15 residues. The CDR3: CASIRQLGGNTEAFF. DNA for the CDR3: TGTGCCAGCATTAGACAACTGGGGGGAAACACTGAAGCTTTCTTT. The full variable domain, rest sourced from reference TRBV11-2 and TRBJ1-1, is EAGVAQSPRYKIIEKRQSVAFWCNPISGHATLYWYQQILGQGPKLLIQFQNNGVVDDSQLPKDRFSAERLKGVDSTLKIQPAKLEDSAVYLCASIRQLGGNTEAFFGQGTRLTVV.

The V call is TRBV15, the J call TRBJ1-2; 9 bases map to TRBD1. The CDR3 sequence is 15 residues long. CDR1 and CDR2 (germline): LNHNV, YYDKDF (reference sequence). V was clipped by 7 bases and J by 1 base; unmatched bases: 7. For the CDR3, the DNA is TGTGCCACCAAGTTGTCGGACAGGGGTAACTATGGCTACACCTTC. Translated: CATKLSDRGNYGYTF.

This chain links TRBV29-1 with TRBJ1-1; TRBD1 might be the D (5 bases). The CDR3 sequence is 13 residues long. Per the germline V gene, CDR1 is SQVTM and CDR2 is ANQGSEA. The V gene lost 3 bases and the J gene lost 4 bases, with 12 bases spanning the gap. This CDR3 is CSVDWGDLTEAFF. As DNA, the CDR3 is TGCAGCGTTGATTGGGGGGACCTCACTGAAGCTTTCTTT.

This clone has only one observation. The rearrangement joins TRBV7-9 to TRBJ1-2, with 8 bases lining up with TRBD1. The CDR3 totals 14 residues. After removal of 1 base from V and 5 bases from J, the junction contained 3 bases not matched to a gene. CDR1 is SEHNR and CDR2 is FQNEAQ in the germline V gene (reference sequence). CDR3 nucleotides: TGTGCCAGCAGCTTAGGACAGGGGAGGTATGGCTACACCTTC. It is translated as CASSLGQGRYGYTF.

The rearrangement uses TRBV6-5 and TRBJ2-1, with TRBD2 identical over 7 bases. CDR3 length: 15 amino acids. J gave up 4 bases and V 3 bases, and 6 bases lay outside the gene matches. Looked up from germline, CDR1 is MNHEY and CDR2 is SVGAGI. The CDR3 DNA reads TGTGCCAGCAGTTATGGGAGGGCCGAGTACAATGAGCAGTTCTTC. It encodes CASSYGRAEYNEQFF.

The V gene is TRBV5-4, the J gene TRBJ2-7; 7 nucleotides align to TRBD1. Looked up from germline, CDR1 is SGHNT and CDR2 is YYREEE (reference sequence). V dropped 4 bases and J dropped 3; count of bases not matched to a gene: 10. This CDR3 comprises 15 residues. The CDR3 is CASSPLQGQNYEQYF. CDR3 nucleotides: TGTGCCAGCAGCCCTTTACAGGGACAGAACTACGAGCAGTACTTC.

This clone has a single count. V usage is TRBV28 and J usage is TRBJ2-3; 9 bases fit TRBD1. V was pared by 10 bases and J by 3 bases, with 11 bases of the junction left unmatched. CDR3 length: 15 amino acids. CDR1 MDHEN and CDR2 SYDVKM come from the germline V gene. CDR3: CATRRDRVRTDTQYF. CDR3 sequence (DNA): TGTGCCACCAGACGGGACAGGGTAAGGACAGATACGCAGTATTTT.

Written as DNA, the CDR3 is TGTGCCAGCTCAAAACTGACCGGGACAGGGGCGACAGATACGCAGTATTTT. Amino acids: CASSKLTGTGATDTQYF. The chain links TRBV18 to TRBJ2-3; 10 bases agree with TRBD1. The length of the CDR3 is 17 residues. CDR1 and CDR2 from the germline V gene are KGHSH and LQKENI. J gave up 3 bases and V 5 bases, and 11 bases lay outside the gene matches. Variable domain in full (rest from reference TRBV18 and TRBJ2-3): NAGVMQNPRHLVRRRGQEARLRCSPMKGHSHVYWYRQLPEEGLKFMVYLQKENIIDESGMPKERFSAEFPKEGPSILRIQQVVRGDSAAYFCASSKLTGTGATDTQYFGPGTRLTVL.

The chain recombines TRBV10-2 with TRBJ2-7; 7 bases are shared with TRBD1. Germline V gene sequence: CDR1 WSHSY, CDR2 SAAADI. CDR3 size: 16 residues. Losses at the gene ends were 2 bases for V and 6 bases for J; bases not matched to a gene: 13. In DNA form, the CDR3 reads TGCGCCAGCAGTGAGCCCCGGGACAGCCCTTGGGGCGAGCAGTACTTC. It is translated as CASSEPRDSPWGEQYF.